The 25 T cell receptor beta chains below were found in one sample sequenced in a study of shared clonotypes between healthy human individuals. This table comes from immunoSEQ multiplex PCR, and its TCRdb copy is limited to in-frame clones, with some not included. The data show 1,500,000 or so clones, roughly 96% seen once. The sequenced material came from naive CD4+ T cells sorted from blood. The sample's subset: CD45RA+ positively selected. The receptors shown here come from a man aged 30-40 years in good health.

The genes are TRBV7-3 and TRBJ2-2; no clear D gene. Trimming cost V 5 bases and J 4 bases, with 14 bases left between them. Germline V gene lookup returns CDR1 SGHTA and CDR2 FQGTGA. The CDR3 is 15 amino acids. CDR3 residues: CASSPSPEPTGELFF. The CDR3 region has the DNA TGTGCCAGCAGCCCTTCCCCCGAACCCACCGGGGAGCTGTTTTTT.

This clone showed up just once. The same CDR3 is also encoded by other DNA sequences in this sample. The chain recombines TRBV14 with TRBJ2-3; D remains unclear. Trimming pared 3 bases from V and 4 bases from J, leaving 2 bases between. The CDR3 contains 11 residues. Germline V gene data show CDR1 as SGHDN and CDR2 as FVKESK. The DNA of the CDR3 is TGTGCCAGCAGCCAGGCAGATACGCAGTATTTT. Amino acid sequence: CASSQADTQYF.

The chain joins TRBV7-8 to TRBJ2-1; perhaps TRBD1 as D (6 bases). CDR1 SGHVS and CDR2 FQNEAQ come from the germline V gene. This CDR3 is 16 amino acids long. V lost 0 bases and J lost 4, with 13 bases in between. The CDR3 DNA is TGTGCCAGCAGCTTAGCCCGGACAGACCTTTACAATGAGCAGTTCTTC. Residues: CASSLARTDLYNEQFF.

The chain is built from TRBV2 and TRBJ1-1, with 7 bases matching TRBD1. The ends lost 6 bases at V and 1 base at J; junction bases unmatched: 8. Germline loops: CDR1 SNHLY, CDR2 FYNNEI. This CDR3 contains 15 residues. The CDR3 here is CASSGTGAPNTEAFF. In DNA, the CDR3 is TGTGCCAGCAGCGGAACAGGGGCCCCGAACACTGAAGCTTTCTTT.

The J gene is TRBJ2-3, the V gene TRBV5-4; 13 bases fit TRBD2. The CDR3 is made up of 15 amino acids. Germline trimming cut 4 bases from V and 3 bases from J; bases unmatched to any gene: 2. Germline-derived CDR1 and CDR2 are SGHNT and YYREEE (reference sequence). CDR3 in DNA: TGTGCCAGCAGCCGGACTAGCGGGAGAACAGATACGCAGTATTTT. It is translated as CASSRTSGRTDTQYF.

The chain couples TRBV10-3 to TRBJ1-2; perhaps TRBD1 as D (6 bases). There are 14 residues in the CDR3. Germline V gives CDR1 ENHRY, CDR2 SYGVKD. V was trimmed by 11 bases and J by 0 bases, leaving 16 bases between them. The DNA for the CDR3 is TGTGCCGTGAAAGGACAGATCGCTAACTATGGCTACACCTTC. It yields the protein CAVKGQIANYGYTF.

The V and J genes are TRBV9 and TRBJ1-2; weak D call: TRBD1 (6 bases). This CDR3 spans 14 amino acids. Germline-derived CDR1 and CDR2 are SGDLS and YYNGEE. Trimming pared 3 bases from V and 4 bases from J, leaving 13 bases between. CDR3 region: CASSAEDSAYGYTF. In nucleotides, the CDR3 is TGTGCCAGCAGCGCAGAGGACAGCGCCTATGGCTACACCTTC.

To note about this clone: This same CDR3 is encoded by further DNA sequences in the sample. The CDR3: CSASRLAEQFF. The CDR3 DNA sequence: TGCAGTGCTAGCCGACTAGCGGAGCAGTTCTTC. This sequence joins TRBV20-1 and TRBJ2-1; 8 bases are shared with TRBD2. The CDR3 is 11 amino acids. Germline CDR1 DFQATT, CDR2 SNEGSKA (reference sequence). Trimming at V came to 3 bases and at J to 10 bases, leaving 2 bases not matched to a gene.

The chain joins TRBV7-9 to TRBJ1-4; the D gene is possibly TRBD1 (5 bases). From germline, CDR1 is SEHNR and CDR2 FQNEAQ (reference sequence). Deletions cut 0 bases from V and 5 bases from J, with 7 bases between. This CDR3 has 14 amino acids. CDR3 in DNA: TGTGCCAGCAGCTTAGCCGGGGGGAATGAAAAACTGTTTTTT. This translates into CASSLAGGNEKLFF.

The chain is built from TRBV6-5 and TRBJ2-7, with a weak D call TRBD2 (5 bases). The germline V gene encodes CDR1 MNHEY and CDR2 SVGAGI. The V end was cut by 5 bases, the J end by 2 bases, with 13 bases between. This CDR3 has 14 amino acids. For the CDR3, the DNA is TGTGCCAGCAGTCCTCGAGGGTCACCCTACGAGCAGTACTTC. Translation: CASSPRGSPYEQYF.

The gene calls are TRBV5-8 and TRBJ2-7; perhaps TRBD1 as D (5 bases). The CDR3 extends over 14 amino acids. The V gene lost 4 bases and the J gene lost 2 bases, with 13 bases spanning the gap. The germline V gene encodes CDR1 SGHTS and CDR2 YDEGEE. CDR3 coding DNA: TGTGCCAGCAGCATTCGACAGCGAACCTACGAGCAGTACTTC. Translation: CASSIRQRTYEQYF.

The rearrangement uses TRBV6-4 and TRBJ2-3; possibly TRBD1 or TRBD2 for D (6 bases each). Per germline, CDR1 MRHNA and CDR2 SNTAGT. The length of the CDR3 is 15 residues. V lost 5 bases to trimming and J lost 2 bases, with 14 bases between them. The CDR3 is CASSRRGADTDTQYF. The DNA of the CDR3 is TGTGCCAGCAGTCGAAGGGGGGCCGACACAGATACGCAGTATTTT.

This chain uses TRBV5-3 with TRBJ2-3; tentatively, D is TRBD2 (5 bases). TRBV5-3 is filed as an ORF, its function uncertain. The CDR3 length is 14 residues. The V and J ends lost 8 bases and 3 bases respectively, with 16 bases between them. The CDR3 loop is CASPRKRQTDTQYF. As DNA, the CDR3 is TGTGCCAGTCCACGCAAGCGGCAGACAGATACGCAGTATTTT.

This clone appeared once. This chain links TRBV2 with TRBJ1-4; D remains unclear. The germline CDR1 and CDR2 sequences are SNHLY and FYNNEI. The CDR3 covers 10 residues. V was pared by 7 bases and J by 6 bases, with 3 bases between. CDR3 protein: CASKDEKLFF. The CDR3 DNA reads TGTGCCAGCAAGGATGAAAAACTGTTTTTT.

The chain has TRBV5-8 and TRBJ1-1, with 7 bases that match TRBD1. Per germline, CDR1 SGHTS and CDR2 YDEGEE. J was trimmed by 4 bases and V by 2 bases; bases with no gene match: 8. CDR3 length: 15 residues. The chain's CDR3 is CASSLGRQGGTEAFF. The DNA of the CDR3 is TGTGCCAGCAGCTTAGGTCGACAGGGCGGCACTGAAGCTTTCTTT.

DNA of the CDR3: TGCGCCAGCAGCTTGGAGACTAGCGGGAATGAGCAGTTCTTC. Amino acid sequence: CASSLETSGNEQFF. This chain uses TRBV5-1 with TRBJ2-1; 10 bases map to TRBD2. Germline-derived CDR1 and CDR2 are SGHRS and YFSETQ. The J segment lost 7 bases and the V segment lost 0 bases, leaving 1 base of the junction unmatched. The CDR3 extends over 14 amino acids.

This clone came up once. The CDR3 DNA reads as TGTGCCAGCAGCAAATCCGGGCTGTCGCAAGAGACCCAGTACTTC. Translating it yields CASSKSGLSQETQYF. This sequence joins TRBV21-1 and TRBJ2-5. TRBV21-1 is termed a pseudogene. This CDR3 has 15 residues.

In DNA form, the CDR3 reads TGTGCCAGCAGCTTACCTTGGGGGATGTCCACTGAAGCTTTCTTT. Its translation is CASSLPWGMSTEAFF. This chain connects TRBV11-3 to TRBJ1-1; TRBD1 is a possible D gene (5 bases). The germline CDR1 and CDR2 sequences are SGHNT and YENEEA. The V gene lost 2 bases and the J gene lost 4 bases, with 14 bases spanning the gap. The CDR3 is 15 amino acids.

J is TRBJ2-1 and V is TRBV7-3; D tentatively fits TRBD1 or TRBD2 (5 bases each). Looked up from germline, CDR1 is SGHTA and CDR2 is FQGTGA. The V gene lost 0 bases and the J gene lost 7 bases, with 10 bases spanning the gap. CDR3 length: 14 amino acids. The CDR3 loop is CASSLTRDANEQFF. For the CDR3, the DNA is TGTGCCAGCAGCTTAACCAGGGACGCGAATGAGCAGTTCTTC.

The rearrangement links TRBV28 to TRBJ1-1; 8 bases are shared with TRBD1. V trimming: 6 bases; J trimming: 11 bases; junction bases outside the gene matches: 14. The CDR3 runs 14 residues. The germline gives CDR1 MDHEN, CDR2 SYDVKM. The CDR3 here is CASSTPTDRVRAFF. DNA for the CDR3: TGTGCCAGCAGCACACCCACGGACAGGGTGAGGGCTTTCTTT. Complete variable domain (other parts from reference TRBV28 and TRBJ1-1): DVKVTQSSRYLVKRTGEKVFLECVQDMDHENMFWYRQDPGLGLRLIYFSYDVKMKEKGDIPEGYSVSREKKERFSLILESASTNQTSMYLCASSTPTDRVRAFFGQGTRLTVV.

The gene calls are TRBV10-3 and TRBJ2-1, with TRBD1 matching 7 bases. This CDR3 is built from 15 residues. Germline V gives CDR1 ENHRY, CDR2 SYGVKD. Trimming removed 0 bases from V and 6 bases from J; junction bases left unmatched: 5. CDR3 region: CAISESRQGVNEQFF. In nucleotides, the CDR3 is TGTGCCATCAGTGAGTCGAGACAGGGTGTCAATGAGCAGTTCTTC.

This clone has only one observation. The chain joins TRBV7-9 to TRBJ2-7, with TRBD1 matching 7 bases. Per the germline V gene, CDR1 is SEHNR and CDR2 is FQNEAQ (reference sequence). This CDR3 spans 14 amino acids. Trimming cost V 5 bases and J 2 bases; bases outside gene matches: 6. The CDR3 bases are TGTGCCAGCAGCGGGGACAGTCATCCCTACGAGCAGTACTTC. This encodes CASSGDSHPYEQYF. Looking up the rest from reference TRBV7-9 and TRBJ2-7 gives the full variable domain: DTGVSQNPRHKITKRGQNVTFRCDPISEHNRLYWYRQTLGQGPEFLTYFQNEAQLEKSRLLSDRFSAERPKGSFSTLEIQRTEQGDSAMYLCASSGDSHPYEQYFGPGTRLTVT.

In regard to this clone: At one end the junction does not follow the germline gene, possibly because of a read error. The V gene is TRBV5-1, the J gene TRBJ1-1, with D unresolved. Germline CDR1 SGHRS, CDR2 YFSETQ. The CDR3 has 13 amino acids. CDR3 residues: CASCLHEDGEAFF. The CDR3 DNA sequence: TGCGCCAGCTGCTTACATGAGGATGGTGAAGCTTTCTTT.

V gene TRBV5-1 combines with J gene TRBJ2-1; a weak D match, TRBD2 (6 bases). Germline loops: CDR1 SGHRS, CDR2 YFSETQ. V was trimmed by 0 bases and J by 0 bases, leaving 13 bases between them. CDR3 size: 17 residues. As DNA, the CDR3 is TGCGCCAGCAGCTTGGAGGCGGGGCTGAGCTCCTACAATGAGCAGTTCTTC. It translates to CASSLEAGLSSYNEQFF.

The chain employs TRBV28 and TRBJ2-7, with D unresolved. The CDR3 has 16 amino acids. The germline V and J ends were trimmed by 2 bases and 3 bases, with 17 bases remaining between them. CDR1 and CDR2 from the germline V gene are MDHEN and SYDVKM. The CDR3 DNA is TGTGCCAGCAGTTTAATGGGCCGGGCCTATTACTACGAGCAGTACTTC. It codes for CASSLMGRAYYYEQYF.